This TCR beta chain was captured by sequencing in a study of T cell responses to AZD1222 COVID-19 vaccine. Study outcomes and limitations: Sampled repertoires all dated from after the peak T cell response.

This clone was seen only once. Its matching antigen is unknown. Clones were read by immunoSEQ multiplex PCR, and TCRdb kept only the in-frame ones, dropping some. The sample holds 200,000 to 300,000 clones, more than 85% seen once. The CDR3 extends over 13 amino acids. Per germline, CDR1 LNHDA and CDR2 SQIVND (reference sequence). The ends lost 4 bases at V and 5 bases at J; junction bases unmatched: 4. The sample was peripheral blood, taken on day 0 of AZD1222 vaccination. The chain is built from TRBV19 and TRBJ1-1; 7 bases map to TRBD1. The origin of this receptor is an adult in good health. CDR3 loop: CASSNLQGTEAFF. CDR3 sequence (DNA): TGTGCCAGTAGTAATTTACAGGGGACTGAAGCTTTCTTT.